This T cell receptor beta chain was identified during a study of sequential checkpoint blockade in melanoma. Study context: Randomization was 1:1 between first-line nivolumab→ipilimumab and ipilimumab→nivolumab. Each arm's sequence ended with maintenance nivolumab.

Treatment in this sample: randomized to nivolumab then ipilimumab (arm A) or the reverse (arm B). None of the patients previously received DNA-damaging chemotherapy. Sorted cells were live CD3+CD8+, lacking CD19 and CD56, from PBMCs. This CDR3 region has 15 residues. Germline CDR1 MGHRA, CDR2 YSYEKL. V was clipped by 4 bases and J by 4 bases, with 14 bases between them. Method: immunoSEQ multiplex PCR; TCRdb's copy keeps in-frame clones and lacks some. The sample has roughly 20,000 clones; 69% are singletons. The sample in question was CD8+ T cells sorted from blood (inferred from file names), obtained from a patient given nivolumab and ipilimumab in sequence. The clonotype originates from a human donor with melanoma. V and J are TRBV4-1 and TRBJ2-1; tentatively, D is TRBD2 (5 bases). In DNA, the CDR3 is TGCGCCAGCAGCCCCGGGCTAGCTTTGTACAATGAGCAGTTCTTC. Translated, it gives CASSPGLALYNEQFF.